These 5 T cell receptor beta chains originate from one sample sequenced in a study of cytomegalovirus exposure and HLA in healthy donors. Both 60 Vbeta primers and 13 Jbeta primers went into the PCR. The table came from immunoSEQ multiplex PCR; TCRdb's copy has only in-frame clones and leaves some out. The data show about 120,000 clones, 74% seen once. The source material was PBMCs. The receptors shown here come from a human donor in good health.

This clone was recorded once. The genes are TRBV20-1 and TRBJ1-3; D uncertain. V gave up 2 bases and J gave up 5 bases, with 4 bases separating them. CDR3 size: 11 residues. The germline V gene has CDR1 DFQATT and CDR2 SNEGSKA (reference sequence). The CDR3 sequence is CSARHRNTIYF. The CDR3 bases are TGCAGTGCTAGACACAGAAACACCATATATTTT.

This rearrangement joins TRBV6-6 to TRBJ2-1, with TRBD2 matching 8 bases. The V gene end was trimmed by 2 bases and the J gene end by 3 bases; junction bases not matched to a gene: 3. The CDR3 sequence is 15 residues long. Germline V gene data show CDR1 as MNHNY and CDR2 as SVGAGI (reference sequence). DNA of the CDR3: TGTGCCAGCAGTTACGCCGGGGGGGGCTACAATGAGCAGTTCTTC. Protein sequence: CASSYAGGGYNEQFF.

This sequence joins TRBV2 and TRBJ2-5; weak D call: TRBD1 (5 bases). The J call may be wrong; the DNA end is better matched by TRBJ2-7. Germline CDR1 is SNHLY and CDR2 is FYNNEI. The CDR3 totals 13 residues. Here the CDR3 reads CASIDWGTYEQYF. The CDR3 coding sequence is TGTGCCAGCATTGACTGGGGCACCTACGAGCAGTACTTC.

This clone was recorded a few times. This chain uses TRBV7-8 with TRBJ2-6; 7 bases agree with TRBD1. Losses at the gene ends were 0 bases for V and 4 bases for J; bases not matched to a gene: 15. CDR3 length: 20 residues. Germline-derived CDR1 and CDR2 are SGHVS and FQNEAQ. Here the CDR3 reads CASSLARTGTALKGANVLTF. CDR3 sequence (DNA): TGTGCCAGCAGCTTAGCGCGGACTGGGACAGCCCTTAAGGGGGCCAACGTCCTGACTTTC.

The chain joins TRBV2 to TRBJ2-7; D is undetermined. Germline CDR1 SNHLY, CDR2 FYNNEI. CDR3 length: 12 amino acids. V lost 7 bases to trimming and J lost 3 bases, with 10 bases between them. The CDR3: CASNLDNYEQYF. Written as DNA, the CDR3 is TGTGCCAGCAATCTCGACAACTACGAGCAGTACTTC.